This T cell receptor beta chain is from a study of T cell repertoires in cytomegalovirus infection. TCRdb re-analysed the reads in MiXCR, keeping a single row per CDR3 protein. The sample gives around 280,000 distinct CDR3 sequences, around 9.1% of which show up once; around 2.5% is in the top ten. Broader study findings: Clonotype analysis showed dominance of the ex vivo response by HLA-C-restricted CMV-specific TCR beta clonotypes.

Germline values: CDR1 DFQATT, CDR2 SNEGSKA (reference sequence). The CDR3 length is 12 residues. V lost 1 base, J lost 7 bases, and 7 bases lay in between. This clonotype was counted at least ten times. Its antigen is currently unknown. This TCR was recovered from a human donor in good health (CMV status not recorded). Some clones in this sample may be carry-over from other donors' samples. Sequencing was done on a sample of PBMCs. The chain is built from TRBV20-1 and TRBJ2-2; no firm D call. The DNA of the CDR3 is TGCAGTGCTAGAGCGTTTGGCGGGGAGCTGTTTTTT. Translating gives CSARAFGGELFF.